These 28 T cell receptor beta chains originate from one sample sequenced in a study of spatial heterogeneity in lung cancer. TCRdb itself ran the 5' RACE reads through MiXCR, one entry per CDR3 protein. In the table there are around 30,000 distinct CDR3 sequences, around 8.4% of which are singletons. As to time point: sample taken at primary tumor resection. Sequencing of whole RNA from tumor, nontumor lung or frozen PBMC involved no sorting. The source was PBMCs, collected at surgery. The origin of the receptors is a female donor with early-stage non-small cell lung cancer.

This clonotype appeared many times. The rearrangement links TRBV11-3 to TRBJ2-5, with D possibly matching TRBD1 (5 bases). Trimming removed 0 bases from V and 0 bases from J, with 11 bases in between. This CDR3 region has 16 residues. Germline-derived CDR1 and CDR2 are SGHNT and YENEEA. The CDR3 sequence: CASSLEGDTYQETQYF. In nucleotides, the CDR3 is TGTGCCAGCAGCTTAGAAGGGGATACTTACCAAGAGACCCAGTACTTC.

This clonotype showed up many times. V is TRBV11-3 and J is TRBJ2-1; 9 positions match TRBD2. This CDR3 comprises 14 residues. Per the germline V gene, CDR1 is SGHNT and CDR2 is YENEEA. After removal of 3 bases from V and 6 bases from J, the junction contained 3 bases not matched to a gene. The CDR3 nucleotides are TGTGCCAGCAGCTTCGCGGGAGGGTCCAATGAGCAGTTCTTC. Protein product: CASSFAGGSNEQFF.

This clonotype was recorded at least ten times. The J gene is TRBJ2-7, the V gene TRBV5-5; possibly TRBD1 or TRBD2 for D (5 bases each). The germline V gene encodes CDR1 SGHKS and CDR2 YYEKEE (reference sequence). Trimming removed 2 bases from V and 0 bases from J, with 18 bases in between. The CDR3 sequence is 17 residues long. CDR3 sequence: CASSFTAGTTHSYEQYV. The CDR3 region has the DNA TGTGCCAGCAGCTTTACCGCCGGGACGACCCACTCCTACGAGCAGTACGTC.

At least ten counts were recorded for this clonotype. The chain carries TRBV29-1 and TRBJ2-2, with 9 bases lining up with TRBD1. The CDR3 has 13 amino acids. The germline CDR1 and CDR2 sequences are SQVTM and ANQGSEA. J gave up 1 base and V 6 bases, and 0 bases lay outside the gene matches. In nucleotides, the CDR3 is TGCAGCGTGGACAGGGGGAACACCGGGGAGCTGTTTTTT. Protein: CSVDRGNTGELFF.

The CDR3 here is CAISPAWAGAMNTEAFF. The CDR3 coding sequence is TGTGCCATCAGCCCCGCGTGGGCAGGGGCTATGAACACTGAAGCTTTCTTT. The chain joins TRBV10-3 to TRBJ1-1; weak D call: TRBD1 (6 bases). The V end was cut by 6 bases, the J end by 0 bases, with 20 bases between. Per germline, CDR1 ENHRY and CDR2 SYGVKD. CDR3 length equals 17 residues.

The sample holds many counts of this clonotype. This chain uses TRBV7-9 with TRBJ2-1; 11 bases fit TRBD2. This CDR3 is built from 16 residues. Germline CDR1 reads SEHNR; CDR2 reads FQNEAQ (reference sequence). The V gene end was trimmed by 2 bases and the J gene end by 10 bases; junction bases not matched to a gene: 10. DNA of the CDR3: TGTGCCAGCAGCTTAATACTAGCGGGAGTCTCGCTGGAGCAGTTCTTC. As protein: CASSLILAGVSLEQFF.

In this sample, this clonotype turned up many times. The chain employs TRBV19 and TRBJ2-3; D unclear. Germline values: CDR1 LNHDA, CDR2 SQIVND (reference sequence). The germline V and J ends were trimmed by 6 bases and 2 bases, with 12 bases remaining between them. The CDR3 loop spans 14 amino acids. CDR3 protein: CASRIQRHTDTQYF. The CDR3 bases are TGTGCCAGTAGAATCCAGCGACACACAGATACGCAGTATTTT.

This clonotype was picked up a small number of times. V is TRBV27 and J is TRBJ1-1; D is unresolved. V was shortened by 5 bases and J by 2 bases, with 6 bases between the two germline ends. The CDR3 covers 12 residues. The germline V gene has CDR1 MNHEY and CDR2 SMNVEV (reference sequence). The CDR3 loop is CASSRLNTEAFF. The CDR3 nucleotides are TGTGCCAGCAGTCGACTAAACACTGAAGCTTTCTTT.

This chain uses TRBV12-3 or TRBV12-4 with TRBJ1-2; 10 bases fit TRBD1. The ends lost 7 bases at V and 4 bases at J; junction bases unmatched: 18. CDR3 length equals 18 residues. CDR3 region: CASNPGGTGAQSGYGYTF. In DNA, the CDR3 is TGTGCCAGCAACCCCGGGGGGACAGGGGCGCAATCGGGCTATGGCTACACCTTC.

There are many counts of this clonotype. The chain uses TRBV10-1 and TRBJ1-4; D uncertain. Between the trimmed V and J ends, which lost 3 bases and 7 bases, there was a span of 12 bases. Looked up from germline, CDR1 is WNHNN and CDR2 is SYGVQD (reference sequence). CDR3 length: 14 amino acids. In nucleotides, the CDR3 is TGCGCCAGCAGTGACGGCACCTCTGGTGAAAAACTGTTTTTT. Its translation is CASSDGTSGEKLFF.

This clonotype was observed once. A much larger clone sits a single nucleotide away, making a read error possible. The V gene is TRBV28, the J gene TRBJ2-7, with D possibly matching TRBD2 (6 bases). The CDR3 totals 15 residues. Germline CDR1 is MDHEN and CDR2 is SYDVKM. The V end lost 2 bases, the J end lost 2 bases, and 13 bases lay between the germline ends. The CDR3 region has the DNA TGTGCCAGCAGTTTAGCGAGCGGACTAACCTACGAGCAGTACTTC. Translated: CASSLASGLTYEQYF.

This clonotype was seen repeatedly, ten times or more. The chain combines TRBV2 with TRBJ2-7; 12 bases map to TRBD1. Trimming at V came to 3 bases and at J to 2 bases, leaving 8 bases not matched to a gene. The CDR3 consists of 17 residues. Germline loops: CDR1 SNHLY, CDR2 FYNNEI. The CDR3, as DNA: TGTGCCAGCAGTGAGGGACAGGGGGCCGTCAGGCCCTACGAGCAGTACTTC. This encodes CASSEGQGAVRPYEQYF.

This clonotype was seen ten or more times. The chain recombines TRBV18 with TRBJ2-5, with D uncertain. CDR3 size: 16 residues. Germline CDR1 and CDR2: KGHSH and LQKENI. Trimming stripped 3 bases from V and 4 bases from J, with 18 bases between. CDR3 DNA sequence: TGTGCCAGCTCACCCGGACGCTCAAGGTCGGGAGAGACCCAGTACTTC. Amino acid sequence: CASSPGRSRSGETQYF.

This clonotype has ten or more counts. The CDR3 DNA follows: TGTGCCAGCAGTAGCCGGGACAGTCTGAACACTGAAGCTTTCTTT. Amino acids: CASSSRDSLNTEAFF. V and J are TRBV12-3 or TRBV12-4 and TRBJ1-1; 7 nucleotides match TRBD1. The length of the CDR3 is 15 residues. Unmatched junction bases numbered 6, after V lost 5 bases and J lost 0 bases.

This clonotype was found many times. The J gene is TRBJ2-5, the V gene TRBV11-2; 9 bases align to TRBD2. Germline CDR1 reads SGHAT; CDR2 reads FQNNGV. Trimming cost V 5 bases and J 5 bases; bases outside gene matches: 6. The CDR3 covers 14 residues. CDR3 protein: CASSPIAGEETQYF. The CDR3 DNA is TGTGCCAGCAGCCCCATAGCGGGAGAGGAGACCCAGTACTTC.

This clonotype was counted many times. This chain joins TRBV28 and TRBJ1-6; D might be TRBD1 (5 bases). Germline loops: CDR1 MDHEN, CDR2 SYDVKM. The CDR3 extends over 14 amino acids. V was clipped by 7 bases and J by 9 bases, with 16 bases between them. CDR3 DNA sequence: TGTGCCAGCACCATCCAGGGTTGGAGTTCACCCCTCCACTTT. Translated: CASTIQGWSSPLHF.

At least ten counts were recorded for this clonotype. J is TRBJ1-2 and V is TRBV19; TRBD1 aligns across 8 bases. CDR1 and CDR2 from the germline V gene are LNHDA and SQIVND (reference sequence). The CDR3 is 14 residues long. V shed 4 bases, J shed 4 bases, and the junction held 5 bases outside the gene matches. CDR3 loop: CASSTGTGFYGYTF. CDR3 coding DNA: TGTGCCAGTAGTACCGGGACAGGCTTCTATGGCTACACCTTC.

The V gene is TRBV11-2, the J gene TRBJ2-1; D might be TRBD2 (6 bases). CDR3 length: 15 amino acids. Trimming took 5 bases from V and 10 from J, leaving 21 bases between them. The germline V gene encodes CDR1 SGHAT and CDR2 FQNNGV. The CDR3 DNA reads TGTGCCAGCAGCCTAGCCCTGACTAGTTCAGGGGAGCAGTTCTTC. Its translation: CASSLALTSSGEQFF.

The V and J genes are TRBV9 and TRBJ1-3, with unresolved D. Germline-derived CDR1 and CDR2 are SGDLS and YYNGEE. The CDR3 spans 13 residues. V gave up 0 bases and J gave up 5 bases, with 6 bases separating them. Here the CDR3 reads CASSVGGRNTIYF. In DNA form, the CDR3 reads TGTGCCAGCAGCGTAGGAGGTCGAAACACCATATATTTT.

V gene TRBV7-9 combines with J gene TRBJ2-3; TRBD2 aligns across 8 bases. Germline V CDR1 and CDR2: SEHNR, FQNEAQ (reference sequence). This CDR3 has 21 amino acids. J lost 5 bases, V lost 5 bases, and 27 bases had no gene match. The CDR3 bases are TGTGCCAGCAGCCACCTAGGGCGTCTCGGCGCTAAGCGGGAGTCACAAGATACGCAGTATTTT. It specifies CASSHLGRLGAKRESQDTQYF.

V and J are TRBV2 and TRBJ2-3; TRBD2 matches 7 bases. Germline CDR1 reads SNHLY; CDR2 reads FYNNEI. The CDR3 length is 15 residues. V gave up 5 bases and J gave up 4 bases; unmatched junction bases: 9. CDR3 bases: TGTGCCAGCAGTCGACTAGCTTCTTCCGCAGATACGCAGTATTTT. Protein sequence: CASSRLASSADTQYF.

The V gene is TRBV9, the J gene TRBJ2-3; D possibly matches TRBD1 or TRBD2 (5 bases each). V lost 4 bases and J 8 bases, leaving 23 bases between the germline ends. Germline CDR1 is SGDLS and CDR2 is YYNGEE. This CDR3 is built from 16 residues. CDR3 in DNA: TGTGCCAGCAGCCCCCGGTCCCGGGACCGAGTAGGTACGCAGTATTTT. Translated: CASSPRSRDRVGTQYF.

This clonotype has at least ten counts. The chain is built from TRBV7-3 and TRBJ2-5; possibly TRBD1 for D (6 bases). This CDR3 comprises 15 residues. The V gene lost 5 bases and the J gene lost 4 bases, with 17 bases spanning the gap. CDR1 and CDR2 from the germline V gene are SGHTA and FQGTGA. This chain's CDR3 is CASSPTSGAAETQYF. CDR3 DNA sequence: TGTGCCAGCAGCCCAACGTCAGGGGCGGCAGAGACCCAGTACTTC.

This clonotype was picked up many times. The chain combines TRBV20-1 with TRBJ1-2, with unresolved D. Germline assignment: CDR1 DFQATT and CDR2 SNEGSKA (reference sequence). Trimming removed 6 bases from V and 7 bases from J, with 21 bases in between. The CDR3 loop spans 14 amino acids. The CDR3 loop is CSADPPHRPGGYTF. The CDR3 nucleotides read TGCAGTGCGGACCCCCCCCACAGACCTGGTGGCTACACCTTC.

V gene TRBV5-5 combines with J gene TRBJ2-1; TRBD1 is a possible D gene (5 bases). Germline V lookup: CDR1 SGHKS, CDR2 YYEKEE (reference sequence). The CDR3 is 15 amino acids. V was pared by 0 bases and J by 6 bases, with 13 bases between. CDR3 sequence reads: CASSLDLRGSNEQFF. In DNA form, the CDR3 reads TGTGCCAGCAGCTTGGATCTAAGGGGTAGCAATGAGCAGTTCTTC.

Ten or more counts support this clonotype. The chain uses TRBV27 and TRBJ2-5, with TRBD1 as a possible D gene (6 bases). Deletions cut 6 bases from V and 2 bases from J, with 16 bases between. Germline CDR1 reads MNHEY; CDR2 reads SMNVEV (reference sequence). The CDR3 totals 15 residues. The CDR3 DNA reads as TGTGCCAGCAGCAGGGCAGGGGTTCGGCAAGAGACCCAGTACTTC. The encoded protein is CASSRAGVRQETQYF.

This clonotype was found many times. The CDR3 region is CASSLNRAGVEQFF. In nucleotides, the CDR3 is TGTGCCAGCAGCTTAAATCGAGCGGGAGTGGAACAGTTCTTC. This chain joins TRBV7-2 and TRBJ2-1; 8 bases are a match to TRBD2. Germline V gene lookup returns CDR1 SGHTA and CDR2 FQGNSA. The junction had 10 bases not matched to a gene; V was cut back by 2 bases and J by 13 bases. The CDR3 extends over 14 amino acids.

Concerning this clonotype: The germline gene is not matched at one end of the junction; a read error may be the cause. The chain couples TRBV7-2 to TRBJ2-3; weak D call: TRBD2 (6 bases). Germline CDR1 and CDR2: SGHTA and FQGNSA. The CDR3 length is 16 residues. The CDR3 reads CAGSPRFGGFTDTQYF. CDR3 in DNA: TGTGCCGGCAGCCCGCGCTTTGGGGGGTTCACAGATACGCAGTATTTT.